The rows below give T cell receptor beta chains drawn from one sample of a study of vaccination effects on CD4 cells after COVID-19. Antigens of these TCRs are unknown. The method was immunoSEQ multiplex PCR; TCRdb's version includes in-frame clones alone and lacks a portion of them. Of tens of thousands of clones in the sample, approximately 70% were seen once. The sample was CD4+ T cells from PBMCs cultured with SARS-CoV-2 spike peptides, taken before COVID-19 vaccination. Receptors were obtained from a human donor who received a COVID-19 vaccine. CDR3s include the opening cysteine and the closing phenylalanine or tryptophan. D genes are given only for firm matches. Part of the rows lack a size; the others show once, few, many or a class for expanded clones.

d_gene	abundance	v_gene	j_gene	CDR3aa	CDR3nt
TRBD2	.	TRBV5-6	TRBJ2-3	CASSSVAGADTQYF	TGTGCCAGCAGCTCCGTAGCGGGAGCAGATACGCAGTATTTT
TRBD2	.	TRBV5-1	TRBJ2-7	CASGGPGGPSYEQYF	TGCGCCAGCGGGGGACCGGGGGGACCTTCCTACGAGCAGTACTTC
.	.	TRBV10-1	TRBJ2-6	CASSVLSGANVLTF	TGCGCCAGCAGTGTTCTCTCTGGGGCCAACGTCCTGACTTTC
TRBD1	few	TRBV3-1/TRBV3-2	TRBJ2-2	CASSRDRGGELFF	TGTGCCAGCAGCCGAGACAGGGGCGGGGAGCTGTTTTTT
.	few	TRBV6-5	TRBJ1-5	CASGGLGKPQHF	TGTGCCAGCGGGGGGCTGGGGAAGCCCCAGCATTTT
TRBD2	.	TRBV6-6	TRBJ2-2	CASSPYRARLAVNTGELFF	TGTGCCAGCAGTCCGTACCGCGCCCGACTAGCGGTGAACACCGGGGAGCTGTTTTTT
TRBD1	few	TRBV7-8	TRBJ2-7	CASLGRGTGSTTWQYF	TGTGCCAGCTTGGGCAGGGGGACAGGGTCTACTACTTGGCAGTACTTC
.	few	TRBV27	TRBJ1-1	CASSSWDYLSNTEAFF	TGTGCCAGCAGTTCATGGGATTATCTATCCAACACTGAAGCTTTCTTT
TRBD1	.	TRBV19	TRBJ2-7	CASSDRTGGPYEQYF	TGTGCCAGTAGTGACCGGACAGGGGGCCCCTACGAGCAGTACTTC
.	.	TRBV5-1	TRBJ1-4	CASSLVRATNEKLFF	TGCGCCAGCAGCTTGGTCAGGGCAACTAATGAAAAACTGTTTTTT
TRBD2	.	TRBV6-5	TRBJ2-3	CASRTVAGSTDTQYF	TGTGCCAGCAGGACGGTAGCGGGGTCCACAGATACGCAGTATTTT
TRBD2	.	TRBV7-9	TRBJ2-7	CASSRSGGGEEQYF	TGTGCCAGCAGCCGTTCGGGCGGGGGAGAAGAGCAGTACTTC
.	few	TRBV30	TRBJ1-1	CAWSFSGYTEAFF	TGTGCCTGGAGTTTTAGCGGATACACTGAAGCTTTCTTT
.	few	TRBV5-1	TRBJ2-1	CASSLADPRYNEQFF	TGCGCCAGCAGCTTGGCGGACCCCCGCTACAATGAGCAGTTCTTC
.	.	TRBV3-1/TRBV3-2	TRBJ2-3	CASSPTPRTDTQYF	TGTGCCAGCAGCCCCACGCCGAGAACAGATACGCAGTATTTT
TRBD2	few	TRBV2	TRBJ2-4	CASSPGGPQYF	TGTGCCAGCAGCCCGGGAGGTCCTCAGTACTTC
.	.	TRBV11-2	TRBJ2-7	CASSLVGPYEQYF	TGTGCCAGCAGCTTAGTTGGGCCCTACGAGCAGTACTTC
.	.	TRBV11-2	TRBJ2-7	CASSLGSGGGYEQYF	TGTGCCAGCAGCTTAGGGAGCGGAGGAGGGTACGAGCAGTACTTC
TRBD2	.	TRBV19	TRBJ2-5	CASSSRTRLQETQYF	TGTGCCAGTAGTTCAAGGACTAGACTCCAAGAGACCCAGTACTTC
.	once	TRBV29-1	TRBJ2-2	CSVVWENTGELFF	TGCAGCGTTGTGTGGGAGAACACCGGGGAGCTGTTTTTT
.	.	TRBV19	TRBJ1-5	CASSIVHGADQPQHF	TGTGCCAGTAGTATAGTTCATGGGGCGGATCAGCCCCAGCATTTT
TRBD1	.	TRBV6-1	TRBJ1-3	CASSERDRGTTIYF	TGTGCCAGCAGTGAAAGGGACAGGGGAACCACCATATATTTT
.	.	TRBV5-6	TRBJ2-2	CASSYLTGVDTGELFF	TGTGCCAGCAGCTACTTGACGGGGGTTGACACCGGGGAGCTGTTTTTT
.	.	TRBV10-3	TRBJ2-3	CAISEGVTDTQYF	TGTGCCATCAGTGAGGGGGTCACAGATACGCAGTATTTT